Following are 4 T cell receptor beta chains from one sample sequenced in a study of blood T cell repertoires in COVID-19. Produced via immunoSEQ multiplex PCR; TCRdb's table is partial and in-frame only. The sample holds tens of thousands of clones, approximately 89% seen once. The sample consisted of peripheral blood. The receptors here all came from a human donor in a cohort sampled during active COVID-19.

The chain carries TRBV28 and TRBJ2-4; D unclear. The CDR3 is 11 amino acids. Germline V gene data show CDR1 as MDHEN and CDR2 as SYDVKM. V was shortened by 8 bases and J by 6 bases, with 8 bases between the two germline ends. The CDR3 coding sequence is TGTGCCAGCCAAGAACTAAACATTCAGTACTTC. Its translation: CASQELNIQYF.

The rearrangement uses TRBV24-1 and TRBJ2-3, with 12 bases identical to TRBD2. The CDR3 length is 15 residues. The V and J ends lost 3 bases and 6 bases, in that order; junction bases with no gene match: 3. Germline CDR1 and CDR2: KGHDR and SFDVKD. DNA for the CDR3: TGTGCCACCAGTGATCCGACTAGCGGGAGTGATACGCAGTATTTT. This sequence encodes CATSDPTSGSDTQYF.

The chain combines TRBV5-5 with TRBJ2-1, with a tentative D call TRBD2 (5 bases). V was pared by 0 bases and J by 12 bases, with 10 bases between. CDR1 is SGHKS and CDR2 is YYEKEE in the germline V gene (reference sequence). The CDR3 contains 12 residues. The CDR3 DNA follows: TGTGCCAGCAGCTTGGGAGGGCCGGGGCAGTTCTTC. Protein sequence: CASSLGGPGQFF.

This chain uses TRBV10-3 with TRBJ2-5; 9 bases line up with TRBD1. With V trimmed by 6 bases and J by 5 bases, 13 bases remained unmatched. The germline gives CDR1 ENHRY, CDR2 SYGVKD. The length of the CDR3 is 16 residues. The CDR3 spells CAISVTGQGQVETQYF. For the CDR3, the DNA is TGTGCCATCAGCGTTACTGGACAGGGGCAGGTGGAGACCCAGTACTTC.